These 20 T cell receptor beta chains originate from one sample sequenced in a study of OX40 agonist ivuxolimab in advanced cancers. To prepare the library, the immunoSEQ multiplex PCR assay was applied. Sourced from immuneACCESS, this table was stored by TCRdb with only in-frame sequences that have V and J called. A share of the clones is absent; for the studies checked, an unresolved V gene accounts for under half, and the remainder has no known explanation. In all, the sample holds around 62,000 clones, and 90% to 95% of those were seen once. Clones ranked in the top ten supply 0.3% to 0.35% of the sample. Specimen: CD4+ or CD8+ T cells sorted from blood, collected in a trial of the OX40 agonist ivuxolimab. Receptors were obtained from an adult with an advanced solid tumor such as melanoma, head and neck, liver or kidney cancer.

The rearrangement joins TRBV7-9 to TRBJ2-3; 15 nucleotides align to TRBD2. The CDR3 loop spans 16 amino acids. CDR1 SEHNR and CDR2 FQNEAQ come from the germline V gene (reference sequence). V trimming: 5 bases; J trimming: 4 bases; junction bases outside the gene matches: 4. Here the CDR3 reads CASSTGLAGGADTQYF. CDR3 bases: TGTGCCAGCAGCACCGGACTAGCGGGAGGGGCAGATACGCAGTATTTT.

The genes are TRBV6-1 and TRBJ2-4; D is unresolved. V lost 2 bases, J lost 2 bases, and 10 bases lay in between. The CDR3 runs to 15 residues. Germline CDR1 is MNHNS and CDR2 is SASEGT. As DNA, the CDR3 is TGTGCCAGCAGTGAATCCGTCGGGTCCAAAAACATTCAGTACTTC. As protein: CASSESVGSKNIQYF.

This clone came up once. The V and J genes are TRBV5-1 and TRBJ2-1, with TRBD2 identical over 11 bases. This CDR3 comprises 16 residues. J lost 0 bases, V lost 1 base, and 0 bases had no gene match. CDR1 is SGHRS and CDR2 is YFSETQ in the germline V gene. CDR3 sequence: CASSLTSGSSYNEQFF. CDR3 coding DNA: TGCGCCAGCAGCTTGACTAGCGGGAGCTCCTACAATGAGCAGTTCTTC. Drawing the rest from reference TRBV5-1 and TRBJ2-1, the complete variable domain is KAGVTQTPRYLIKTRGQQVTLSCSPISGHRSVSWYQQTPGQGLQFLFEYFSETQRNKGNFPGRFSGRQFSNSRSEMNVSTLELGDSALYLCASSLTSGSSYNEQFFGPGTRLTVL.

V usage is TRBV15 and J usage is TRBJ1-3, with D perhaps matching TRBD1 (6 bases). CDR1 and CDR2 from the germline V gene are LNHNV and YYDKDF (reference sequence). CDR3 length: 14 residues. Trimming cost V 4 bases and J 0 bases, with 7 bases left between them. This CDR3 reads CATSKQGSGNTIYF. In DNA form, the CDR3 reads TGTGCCACCAGCAAACAGGGCTCTGGAAACACCATATATTTT.

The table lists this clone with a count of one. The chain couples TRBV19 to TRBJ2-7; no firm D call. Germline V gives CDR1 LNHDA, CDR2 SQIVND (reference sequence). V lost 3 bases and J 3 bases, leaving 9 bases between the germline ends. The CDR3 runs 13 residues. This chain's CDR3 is CASSIFSNYEQYF. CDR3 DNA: TGTGCCAGTAGTATCTTTAGCAACTACGAGCAGTACTTC.

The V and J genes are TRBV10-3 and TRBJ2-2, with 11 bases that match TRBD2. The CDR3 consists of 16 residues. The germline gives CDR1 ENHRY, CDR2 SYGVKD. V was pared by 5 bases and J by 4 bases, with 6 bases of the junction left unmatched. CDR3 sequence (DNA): TGTGCCATCAGTTCCCCGGGACTAGCGGCCACCGGGGAGCTGTTTTTT. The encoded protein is CAISSPGLAATGELFF.

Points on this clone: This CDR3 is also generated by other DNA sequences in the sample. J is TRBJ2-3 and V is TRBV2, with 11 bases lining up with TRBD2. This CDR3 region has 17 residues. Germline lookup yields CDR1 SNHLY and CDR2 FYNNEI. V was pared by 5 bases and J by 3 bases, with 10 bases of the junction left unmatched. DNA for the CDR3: TGTGCCAGCAGTTTACTAACTAGCGGGAGTGGTACAGATACGCAGTATTTT. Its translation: CASSLLTSGSGTDTQYF.

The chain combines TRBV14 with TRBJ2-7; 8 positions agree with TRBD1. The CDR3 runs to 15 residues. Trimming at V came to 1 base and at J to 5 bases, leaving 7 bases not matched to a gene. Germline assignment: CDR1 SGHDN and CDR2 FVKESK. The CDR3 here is CASSQVRTGTDEQYF. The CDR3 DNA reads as TGTGCCAGCAGCCAAGTACGGACAGGGACCGACGAGCAGTACTTC. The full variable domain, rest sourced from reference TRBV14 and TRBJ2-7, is EAGVTQFPSHSVIEKGQTVTLRCDPISGHDNLYWYRRVMGKEIKFLLHFVKESKQDESGMPNNRFLAERTGGTYSTLKVQPAELEDSGVYFCASSQVRTGTDEQYFGPGTRLTVT.

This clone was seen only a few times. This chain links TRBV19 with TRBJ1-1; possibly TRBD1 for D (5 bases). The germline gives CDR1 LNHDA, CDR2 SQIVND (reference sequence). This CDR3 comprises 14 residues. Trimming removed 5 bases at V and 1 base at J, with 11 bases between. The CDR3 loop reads CASSSPGRNTEAFF. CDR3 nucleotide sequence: TGTGCCAGTAGTTCGCCAGGGCGGAACACTGAAGCTTTCTTT. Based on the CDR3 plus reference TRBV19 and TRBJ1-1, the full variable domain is DGGITQSPKYLFRKEGQNVTLSCEQNLNHDAMYWYRQDPGQGLRLIYYSQIVNDFQKGDIAEGYSVSREKKESFPLTVTSAQKNPTAFYLCASSSPGRNTEAFFGQGTRLTVV.

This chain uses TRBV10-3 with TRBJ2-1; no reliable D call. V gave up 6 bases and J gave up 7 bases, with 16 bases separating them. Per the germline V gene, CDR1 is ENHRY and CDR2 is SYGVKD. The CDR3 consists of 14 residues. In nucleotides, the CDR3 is TGTGCCATCAGCCTTGACTCCCTGGGAAATGAGCAGTTCTTC. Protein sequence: CAISLDSLGNEQFF.

The CDR3 spells CASGLYLAVPDTQYF. The CDR3 DNA sequence: TGTGCTAGTGGTTTGTACCTAGCTGTCCCAGATACGCAGTATTTT. The chain is built from TRBV12-5 and TRBJ2-3; a possible D gene is TRBD2 (5 bases). Germline assignment: CDR1 LGHNT and CDR2 FRNRAP. Trimming removed 2 bases from V and 4 bases from J, with 13 bases in between. The CDR3 contains 15 residues.

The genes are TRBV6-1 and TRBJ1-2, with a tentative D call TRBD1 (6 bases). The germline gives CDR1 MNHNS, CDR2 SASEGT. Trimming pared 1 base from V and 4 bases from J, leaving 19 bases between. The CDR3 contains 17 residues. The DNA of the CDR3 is TGTGCCAGCAGTGAAGGGGGAGGGGGTTCCTACCTCTATGGCTACACCTTC. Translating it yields CASSEGGGGSYLYGYTF.

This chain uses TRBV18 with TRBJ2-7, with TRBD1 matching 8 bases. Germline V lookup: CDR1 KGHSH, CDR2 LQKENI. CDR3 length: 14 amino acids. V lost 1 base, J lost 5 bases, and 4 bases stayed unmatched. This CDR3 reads CASSPHRTGHEQYF. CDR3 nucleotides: TGTGCCAGCTCACCACACAGGACAGGGCACGAGCAGTACTTC.

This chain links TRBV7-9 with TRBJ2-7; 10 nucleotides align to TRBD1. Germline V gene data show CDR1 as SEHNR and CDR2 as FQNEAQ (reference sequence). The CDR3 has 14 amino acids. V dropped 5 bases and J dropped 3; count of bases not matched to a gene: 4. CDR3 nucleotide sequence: TGTGCCAGCAGCCCCGGGACAGGGGACTACGAGCAGTACTTC. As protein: CASSPGTGDYEQYF.

The CDR3 reads CASSLQASGNTGELFF. As DNA, the CDR3 is TGTGCCAGCAGCCTTCAGGCTAGCGGAAACACCGGGGAGCTGTTTTTT. The chain recombines TRBV4-2 with TRBJ2-2; 7 bases match TRBD2. Germline CDR1 and CDR2: LGHNA and YNFKEQ. The V and J ends lost 4 bases and 2 bases, in that order; junction bases with no gene match: 7. This CDR3 has 16 residues.

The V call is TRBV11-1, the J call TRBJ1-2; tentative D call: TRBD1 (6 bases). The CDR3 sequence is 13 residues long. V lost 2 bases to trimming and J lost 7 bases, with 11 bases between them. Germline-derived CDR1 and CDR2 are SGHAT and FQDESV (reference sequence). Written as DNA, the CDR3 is TGTGCCAGCAGCTTACGGGCAGGGGTTGGCTACACCTTC. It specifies CASSLRAGVGYTF.

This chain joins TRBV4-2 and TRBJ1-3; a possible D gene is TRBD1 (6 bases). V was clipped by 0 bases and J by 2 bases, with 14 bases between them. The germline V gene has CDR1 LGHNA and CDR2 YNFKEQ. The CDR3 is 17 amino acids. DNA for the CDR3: TGTGCCAGCAGCCAAGAACGACCGCCAGGGGCTGGAAACACCATATATTTT. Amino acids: CASSQERPPGAGNTIYF.

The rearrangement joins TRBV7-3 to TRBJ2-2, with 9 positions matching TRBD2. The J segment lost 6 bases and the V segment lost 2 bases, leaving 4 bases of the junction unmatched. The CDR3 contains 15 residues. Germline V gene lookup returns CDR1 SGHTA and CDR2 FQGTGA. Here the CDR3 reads CASSLGLAGPGELFF. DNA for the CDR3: TGTGCCAGCAGCTTAGGGCTAGCGGGACCCGGGGAGCTGTTTTTT.

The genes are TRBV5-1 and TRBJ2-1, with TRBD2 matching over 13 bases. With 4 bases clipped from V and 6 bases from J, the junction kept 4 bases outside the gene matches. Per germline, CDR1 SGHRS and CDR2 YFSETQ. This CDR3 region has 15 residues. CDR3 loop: CASSPGLAGTNEQFF. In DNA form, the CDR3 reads TGCGCCAGCAGCCCGGGACTAGCGGGAACCAATGAGCAGTTCTTC.

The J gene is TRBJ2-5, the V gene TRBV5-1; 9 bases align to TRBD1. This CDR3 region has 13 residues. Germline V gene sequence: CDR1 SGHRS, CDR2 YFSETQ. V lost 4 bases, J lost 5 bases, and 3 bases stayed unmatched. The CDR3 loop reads CASSPGQGETQYF. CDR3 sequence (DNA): TGCGCCAGCAGCCCGGGACAGGGTGAGACCCAGTACTTC.